Shown below are 3 T cell receptor beta chains from a single sample sequenced in a study of shared clonotypes between healthy human individuals (dated by TCRdb to about 2020). Library creation used the immunoSEQ multiplex PCR assay. TCRdb re-hosts the immuneACCESS table, in-frame sequences only. Its copies lack some clones; in the studies checked, an unresolved V gene accounts for under half of them, and the cause for the rest is not known. For this sample the table gives about a million clones, of which 77% were detected only once. The ten biggest clones cover 0.89% of the sample. Sequenced material: memory CD4+ T cells from PBMCs. The meaning of the sample's cell subset or site label: CD45RA-negative fraction. These receptors originate from a man between 18 and 35 years old in good health. Some clones in this sample may be carry-over from other donors' samples.

The rearrangement links TRBV4-2 to TRBJ2-7; a weak D match, TRBD1 (6 bases). The CDR3 loop spans 14 amino acids. Germline CDR1 LGHNA, CDR2 YNFKEQ. The V end lost 0 bases, the J end lost 6 bases, and 12 bases lay between the germline ends. In DNA, the CDR3 is TGTGCCAGCAGCCAAGAAACAGGGTGGGGCGAGCAGTACTTC. Amino acids: CASSQETGWGEQYF.

The chain uses TRBV15 and TRBJ2-1; D unresolved. V was clipped by 0 bases and J by 2 bases, with 11 bases between them. The CDR3 covers 16 residues. Germline CDR1 LNHNV, CDR2 YYDKDF (reference sequence). This CDR3 is CATSRDTTWAYNEQFF. DNA of the CDR3: TGTGCCACCAGCAGAGATACCACCTGGGCCTACAATGAGCAGTTCTTC.

In its sample, this clone was seen a few times. This sequence joins TRBV28 and TRBJ2-7; D remains ambiguous. Germline lookup yields CDR1 MDHEN and CDR2 SYDVKM. V was pared by 3 bases and J by 7 bases, with 10 bases between. The CDR3 loop spans 12 amino acids. CDR3 DNA sequence: TGTGCCAGCAGTTTCGTGTTCGGAGAGCAGTACTTC. Amino acids: CASSFVFGEQYF.